Following are 4 T cell receptor beta chains from one sample sequenced in a study of OX40 agonist ivuxolimab in advanced cancers. The table came from immunoSEQ multiplex PCR; TCRdb's copy has only in-frame clones and leaves some out. The repertoire holds more than 70,000 clones, with roughly 89% as singletons. The material was CD4+ or CD8+ T cells sorted from blood, obtained in a trial of the OX40 agonist ivuxolimab. These receptor sequences come from an adult with an advanced solid tumor such as melanoma, head and neck, liver or kidney cancer.

The chain has TRBV19 and TRBJ2-1; 11 bases align to TRBD2. Looked up from germline, CDR1 is LNHDA and CDR2 is SQIVND (reference sequence). CDR3 length equals 15 residues. Germline trimming cut 4 bases from V and 9 bases from J; bases unmatched to any gene: 8. The DNA of the CDR3 is TGTGCCAGTAGTACGTTAGCGGGAGGGCTCACTGAGCAGTTCTTC. As protein: CASSTLAGGLTEQFF.

The chain links TRBV19 to TRBJ2-5, with a weak D call TRBD2 (6 bases). Germline CDR1 is LNHDA and CDR2 is SQIVND (reference sequence). Trimming left V 2 bases short and J 5 bases short, with 12 bases between. The CDR3 has 14 residues. CDR3 nucleotide sequence: TGTGCCAGTAGTATAATATCCGGGAGTGAGACCCAGTACTTC. It is translated as CASSIISGSETQYF. The full variable domain, its missing parts supplied by reference TRBV19 and TRBJ2-5, is DGGITQSPKYLFRKEGQNVTLSCEQNLNHDAMYWYRQDPGQGLRLIYYSQIVNDFQKGDIAEGYSVSREKKESFPLTVTSAQKNPTAFYLCASSIISGSETQYFGPGTRLLVL.

The chain has TRBV19 and TRBJ1-2; D not resolved. Germline V gene lookup returns CDR1 LNHDA and CDR2 SQIVND (reference sequence). CDR3 length: 17 residues. V lost 6 bases and J 8 bases, leaving 28 bases between the germline ends. In DNA, the CDR3 is TGTGCCAGTAGCTCAGCGGACGGCCTTCAACGGCGACGGGGCTACACCTTC. Residues: CASSSADGLQRRRGYTF. Looking up the rest from reference TRBV19 and TRBJ1-2 gives the full variable domain: DGGITQSPKYLFRKEGQNVTLSCEQNLNHDAMYWYRQDPGQGLRLIYYSQIVNDFQKGDIAEGYSVSREKKESFPLTVTSAQKNPTAFYLCASSSADGLQRRRGYTFGSGTRLTVV.

The chain links TRBV6-5 to TRBJ2-5; 8 bases are a match to TRBD1. Germline V gene sequence: CDR1 MNHEY, CDR2 SVGAGI. The length of the CDR3 is 13 residues. The trim removed 6 bases at V and 5 bases at J, leaving 5 bases unmatched. DNA of the CDR3: TGTGCCAGCAGCTCTACAGGGGGGGAGACCCAGTACTTC. Translating gives CASSSTGGETQYF.